This T cell receptor (beta chain) was identified during a study of monozygotic twins with inflammatory bowel disease (dated by TCRdb to between 2017 and 2020). Background for the entire study: A total of some 30 monozygotic twin pairs were included in the full study, comprising nine German pairs (four IBD-concordant, five IBD-discordant) and 19 IBD-discordant Danish pairs. Each individual had, on average, about 151 000 unique TCRalpha sequences and 181 000 unique TCRbeta sequences available for analysis. Disease-associated traits were sought mainly through comparisons between IBD patients and their genetically identical healthy co-twins within discordant pairs. On the study overall, not on this receptor specifically: Differing immunosuppressive treatments among patients may have added background noise and inter-individual variability to the repertoires. The results gave no support for a single strong signal or clonotype linked to IBD. Repertoire similarity did not differ between concordant and discordant twins, possibly due to limited statistical power. A decrease in TCRbeta repertoire diversity, as measured by inverse Simpson index, was observed in IBD patients compared with their healthy co-twins. Compared with healthy twins, IBD patients had fewer clonotypes in common with other individuals, a difference most pronounced in patients showing signs of disease activity. The analysis was unable to tell different T cell subtypes apart.

From cysteine to phenylalanine, the CDR3 is 14 amino acids long. DNA is not recorded here. From the germline V gene (reference sequence), CDR1 is DFQATT and CDR2 is SNEGSKA. About this clonotype itself: There is no known antigen for this receptor.

From each donor, an approximately 2.4 ml peripheral blood sample was collected into PAXgene tubes and kept at -80 degrees C. Without T cell sorting, total RNA was isolated from whole blood using the PAXgene blood miRNA kit on an automated QIAcube. Peripheral blood from monozygotic twin pairs who were concordant or discordant for inflammatory bowel disease underwent deep TCRalpha and TCRbeta repertoire profiling using unique molecular barcoding. Smoking habits were recorded for all twin pairs, with individuals classified as current, former or never smokers. The library relied on 5' RACE. For each TCR library, approximately 4,000 ng of total RNA was used. cDNA was synthesized with SMARTScribe reverse transcriptase in eight separate reactions per sample. During cDNA synthesis, unique molecular identifiers containing a 6-nucleotide sample barcode were introduced by template switching. Two nested PCRs of about 15 and 9 cycles amplified the TCRalpha and TCRbeta cDNA, and bead purification followed each PCR. Before amplification, the cDNA was both treated with uracil DNA-glycosylase and purified with the QIAquick PCR purification kit. The second PCR was the step at which Illumina TruSeq-compatible adapters and sample-specific barcodes were added. Library quality and concentration were checked on TapeStation and Qubit, and libraries were pooled at approximately 4.7 ng each. Pooled libraries were sequenced on an Illumina HiSeq2500 single-index Rapid Run with 2 x 100 bp reads and custom sequencing primers. Turning to the authors' computational methods: MiGEC version 1.2.6 was used for UMI-based consensus assembly to correct PCR and sequencing errors. MiXCR version 2.1.1 was used for V(D)J alignment, clonotype assembly and CDR3 extraction. To normalise gene usage, clonotype sharing and MAIT/NKT TCR abundance, the top 1000, 10 000 and 20 000 clonotypes in each sample were analysed. After downsampling to 27 000 UMIs, diversity was calculated as the inverse Simpson index using the vegan R package. Paired Mann-Whitney U tests on discordant twin pairs were used, with Benjamini-Hochberg multiple-testing correction. TCRdb reanalyzed the reads, keeping one entry per CDR3 protein sequence and omitting DNA. The V and J calls here are based on TCRdb, not the publication. This sample's clone table shows about 41,000 distinct CDR3 sequences. Less than 6.5% of the sample rests with the top ten.

The TCR comes from a human donor with ulcerative colitis or Crohn's disease, or a healthy co-twin of an affected twin (not recorded which). The sample consisted of blood. Recombination linked TRBV20-1 to TRBJ2-7; as DNA is missing, the TRBD2 call by TCRdb cannot be tested. The CDR3 protein sequence reads: CSARPGTNSYEQYF.